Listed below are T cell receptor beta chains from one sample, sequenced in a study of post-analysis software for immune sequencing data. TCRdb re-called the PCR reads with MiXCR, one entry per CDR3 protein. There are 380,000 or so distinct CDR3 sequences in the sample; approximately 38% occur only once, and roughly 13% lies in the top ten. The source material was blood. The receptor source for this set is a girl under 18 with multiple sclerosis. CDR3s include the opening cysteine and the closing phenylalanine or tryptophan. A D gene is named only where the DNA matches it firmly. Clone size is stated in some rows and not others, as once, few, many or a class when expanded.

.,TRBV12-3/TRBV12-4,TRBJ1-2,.,TGTGCCAGCAGTTTCCGGACAGTCTATGGCTACACCTTC,CASSFRTVYGYTF
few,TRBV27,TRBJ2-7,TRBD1,TGTGCCAGCAGTTTATGGGGGACAGTGGGGGACCACGAGCAGTACTTC,CASSLWGTVGDHEQYF
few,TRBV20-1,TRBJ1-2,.,TGCAGTGCCTCAACTCGTTCGGGGACCGCCGGTGGCTACACCTTC,CSASTRSGTAGGYTF
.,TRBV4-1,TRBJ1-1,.,TGCGCCAGCAGCCAAGAAGCAGGGAACCCAACTGAAGCTTTCTTT,CASSQEAGNPTEAFF
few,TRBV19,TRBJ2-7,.,TGTGCCAGTTCCCCCTCAGGAGGGGGTTCCTACGAGCAGTACTTC,CASSPSGGGSYEQYF
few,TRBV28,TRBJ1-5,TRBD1,TGTGCCAGCAGTTCCCCGGGACAGGGGGCAGAGCAGCCCCAGCATTTT,CASSSPGQGAEQPQHF
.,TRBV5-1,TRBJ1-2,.,TGCGCCAGCAGCCCCGGACGGAGGACCCTCTATGGCTACACCTTC,CASSPGRRTLYGYTF
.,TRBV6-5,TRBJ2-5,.,TGTGCCAGCAGTTACGGGAACGCGGGGACCCAAGAGACCCAGTACTTC,CASSYGNAGTQETQYF
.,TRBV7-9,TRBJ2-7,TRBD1,TGTGCCAGCAGCTTCCTAGACAGGGACCCGACCTACGAGCAGTACTTC,CASSFLDRDPTYEQYF
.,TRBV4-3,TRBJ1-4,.,TGCGCCAGCAGCCTCTTGACTAATGAAAAACTGTTTTTT,CASSLLTNEKLFF
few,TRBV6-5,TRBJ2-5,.,TGTGCCAGCAGTTGGGGTACCCAAGAGACCCAGTACTTC,CASSWGTQETQYF
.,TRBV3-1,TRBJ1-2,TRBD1,TGTGCCAGCAGCCACGGGACAGTAAACTATGGCTACACCTTC,CASSHGTVNYGYTF
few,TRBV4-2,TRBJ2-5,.,TGTGCCAGCAGCCAAGTGCTAGGTCAAGAGACCCAGTACTTC,CASSQVLGQETQYF
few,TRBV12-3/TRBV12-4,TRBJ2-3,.,TGTGCCAGCAGTCGGGGCGGGGTAGATACGCAGTATTTT,CASSRGGVDTQYF
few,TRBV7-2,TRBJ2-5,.,TGTGCCAGCAGTGTGGCAGGTACTAGCTCAGAGCAGTACTTC,CASSVAGTSSEQYF
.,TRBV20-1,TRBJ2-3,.,TGCAGTGCTAGAGGACAGGCCACAGATACGCAGTATTTT,CSARGQATDTQYF
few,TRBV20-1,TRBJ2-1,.,TGCAGTGCTAGGAACAAGCGAGTTAGACCCTACAATGAGCAGTTCTTC,CSARNKRVRPYNEQFF
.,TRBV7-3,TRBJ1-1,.,TGTGCCAGCAGCTTAGGGGGATCAAACACTGAAGCTTTCTTT,CASSLGGSNTEAFF
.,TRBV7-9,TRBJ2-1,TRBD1,TGTGCCAGCAGCCCTGACAGGGGGCTAGTCTACAATGAGCAGTTCTTC,CASSPDRGLVYNEQFF
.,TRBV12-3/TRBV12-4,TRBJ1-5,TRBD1,TGTGCCAGCAGTATGACAGGGGGCGATCAGCCCCAGCATTTT,CASSMTGGDQPQHF
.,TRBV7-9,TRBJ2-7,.,TGTGCCAGCAGATTGGACGGGAACTCCTACGAGCAGTACTTC,CASRLDGNSYEQYF
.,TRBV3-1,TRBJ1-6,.,TGTGCCAGCAGCCAAGGAATGGGGGGCGTGAGGAAGGGACTCCTCCACTTT,CASSQGMGGVRKGLLHF
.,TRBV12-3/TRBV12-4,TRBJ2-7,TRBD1,TGTGCCAGCAGTTTACTGGACAGGGATCCCTACGAGCAGTACTTC,CASSLLDRDPYEQYF
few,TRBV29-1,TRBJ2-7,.,TGCAGCGTGGTGCGCGGGACAGCGGGCTTCAGCGAGCAGTACTTC,CSVVRGTAGFSEQYF
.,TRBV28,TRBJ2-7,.,TGTGCCAGCAGTTTATGGGTAACCCCGACAGCCTACGAGCAGTACTTC,CASSLWVTPTAYEQYF
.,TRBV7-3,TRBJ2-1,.,TGTGCCAGCAGCGATTACTCGAGCTCCTACAATGAGCAGTTCTTC,CASSDYSSSYNEQFF
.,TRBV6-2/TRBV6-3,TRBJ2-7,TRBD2,TGTGCCAGCAGTTATGAGGTAGCGGGGGGACTCCTCCTAGCCTACGAGCAGTACTTC,CASSYEVAGGLLLAYEQYF
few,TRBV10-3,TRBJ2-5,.,TGTGCCATCAGTGTTAACCGGGAGGAGACCCAGTACTTC,CAISVNREETQYF
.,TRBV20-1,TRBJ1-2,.,TGCAGTGCTAGGGAGACAGGAGGCGGCTACACCTTC,CSARETGGGYTF
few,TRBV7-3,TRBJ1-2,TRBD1,TGTGCCAGCAGCCCGACAGGGGCCAACTATGGCTACACCTTC,CASSPTGANYGYTF
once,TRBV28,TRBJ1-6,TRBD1,TGTGCCAGCGGCCTCAGGGGGTCAGGAATCCCACCCCTCCACTTT,CASGLRGSGIPPLHF
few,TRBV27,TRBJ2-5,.,TGTGCCAGCAGTCCACGGGACTGGGAAGAGACCCAGTACTTC,CASSPRDWEETQYF
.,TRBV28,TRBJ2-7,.,TGTGCCAGCAGTTTAGACGTAGCCTACGAGCAGTACTTC,CASSLDVAYEQYF
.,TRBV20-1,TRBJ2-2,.,TGCAGTGCTAGCGGAACCGCGGGCACCGGGGAGCTGTTTTTT,CSASGTAGTGELFF
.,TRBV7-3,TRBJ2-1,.,TGTGCCAGCAGCTTCGGGACAAGGAGGAACAATGAGCAGTTCTTC,CASSFGTRRNNEQFF
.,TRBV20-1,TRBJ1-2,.,TGCAGTGCTAGAGATCGGGCCAGAGGCGGCTATGGCTACACCTTC,CSARDRARGGYGYTF
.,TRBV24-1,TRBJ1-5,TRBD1,TGTGCCACCAGTGATTCACGGACAGGGTGGGGCAATCAGCCCCAGCATTTT,CATSDSRTGWGNQPQHF
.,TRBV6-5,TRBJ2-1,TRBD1,TGTGCCAGCAGTTACAACCCGGGACAGGGGTTAGATGAGCAGTTCTTC,CASSYNPGQGLDEQFF
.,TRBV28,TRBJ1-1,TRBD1,TGTGCCAGCAGGCTCCGGACAGGTGGAGCTTTCTTT,CASRLRTGGAFF
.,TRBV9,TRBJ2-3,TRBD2,TGTGCCAGCAGCGTAGCCCAGCGGGGGCCCACCACAGATACGCAGTATTTT,CASSVAQRGPTTDTQYF
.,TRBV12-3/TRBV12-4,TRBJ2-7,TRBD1,TGTGCCAGCATGGGACAGCCGGGGTACGAGCAGTACTTC,CASMGQPGYEQYF
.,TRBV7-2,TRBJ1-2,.,TGTGCCAGCAGACCGATTGACAGCTTCTATGGCTACACCTTC,CASRPIDSFYGYTF
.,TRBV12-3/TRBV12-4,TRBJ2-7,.,TGTGCCAGCAGTTTGGGGAGGGGGGGGATCTCCTACGAGCAGTACTTC,CASSLGRGGISYEQYF
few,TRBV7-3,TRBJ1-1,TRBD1,TGTGCCAGCAGCTTAGGGGACAGACTCGAAGCTTTCTTT,CASSLGDRLEAFF
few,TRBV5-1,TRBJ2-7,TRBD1,TGCGCCAGCAGCGTCCGACAGGGGACGCGGGACGAGCAGTACTTC,CASSVRQGTRDEQYF
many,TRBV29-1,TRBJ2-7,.,TGCAGCGTTTCTACAGGGTCCTACGAGCAGTACTTC,CSVSTGSYEQYF
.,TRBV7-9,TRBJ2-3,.,TGTGCCAGCAGCTTACGCGGGGGCCCACTCGATACGCAGTATTTT,CASSLRGGPLDTQYF
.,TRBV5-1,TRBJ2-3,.,TGCGCCAGCAGCTTGGCCGCGGGGCCGGGAACAGATACGCAGTATTTT,CASSLAAGPGTDTQYF
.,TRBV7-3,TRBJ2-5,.,TGTGCCAGCAGCTCGGGGTTTCGTAATGAGCAGTACTTC,CASSSGFRNEQYF
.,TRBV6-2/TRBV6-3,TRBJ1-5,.,TGTGCCAGCAGCACCCAATTGAGCAATCAGCCCCAGCATTTT,CASSTQLSNQPQHF
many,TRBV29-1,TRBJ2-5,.,TGCAGCGGCGAGCGTGGGCGAGAGACCCAGTACTTC,CSGERGRETQYF
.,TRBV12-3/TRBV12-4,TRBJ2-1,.,TGTGCCAGCAGTTTTTGGGGGCTAGACCCTTTGGACCACAATGAGCAGTTCTTC,CASSFWGLDPLDHNEQFF
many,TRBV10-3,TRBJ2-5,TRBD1,TGTGCCATCAGCTCAGGGGGCAGGGGTATCCAAGAGACCCAGTACTTC,CAISSGGRGIQETQYF
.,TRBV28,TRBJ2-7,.,TGTGCCAGCAGTTTCAACGGGGTTGCCGAGCAGTACTTC,CASSFNGVAEQYF